These T cell receptor beta chains were read from a single sample in a study of blood T cell repertoires in COVID-19. Using immunoSEQ multiplex PCR, the repertoire was profiled, and TCRdb retains in-frame clones only, with some absent. Of 150,000 to 200,000 clones listed, roughly 77% are singletons. The source material was PBMCs or T cells enriched from blood (not recorded which). The source is a woman between 45 and 65 years old with acute COVID-19. Both conserved end residues are part of each CDR3. A D gene is named only where the DNA matches it firmly. A clone size is listed for some rows: how often the clone was seen (once, few, many), or a class if it is expanded.

d_gene: TRBD1; v_gene: TRBV6-5; j_gene: TRBJ1-2; abundance: NA; len: 16; CDR3nt: TGTGCCAGCAGTTACTCTGGCAGGGGGCGTAACTATGGCTACACCTTC; CDR3aa: CASSYSGRGRNYGYTF
d_gene: NA; v_gene: TRBV7-3; j_gene: TRBJ1-1; abundance: NA; len: 16; CDR3nt: TGTGCCAGCAGCTTATATGCTGGGGGCAATCCCACTGAAGCTTTCTTT; CDR3aa: CASSLYAGGNPTEAFF
d_gene: NA; v_gene: TRBV24-1; j_gene: TRBJ2-1; abundance: NA; len: 14; CDR3nt: TGTGCCACCAGTGACCGCGGGCGGGGCAATGAGCAGTTCTTC; CDR3aa: CATSDRGRGNEQFF
d_gene: TRBD2; v_gene: TRBV7-9; j_gene: TRBJ2-3; abundance: once; len: 16; CDR3nt: TGTGCCAGCAGCCCAAGGGCGGGGGGGAGCACAGATACGCAGTATTTT; CDR3aa: CASSPRAGGSTDTQYF
d_gene: NA; v_gene: TRBV28; j_gene: TRBJ1-1; abundance: NA; len: 13; CDR3nt: TGTGCCAGCAACACGTTCCTGAACACTGAAGCTTTCTTT; CDR3aa: CASNTFLNTEAFF
d_gene: NA; v_gene: TRBV29-1; j_gene: TRBJ1-1; abundance: NA; len: 13; CDR3nt: TGCAGCGTCTGCGACAGGCTGAACACTGAAGCTTTCTTT; CDR3aa: CSVCDRLNTEAFF
d_gene: TRBD2; v_gene: TRBV2; j_gene: TRBJ2-4; abundance: NA; len: 16; CDR3nt: TGTGCCAGCAGTACCAGCGGGGGAGAAGCCAAAAACATTCAGTACTTC; CDR3aa: CASSTSGGEAKNIQYF
d_gene: NA; v_gene: TRBV30; j_gene: TRBJ1-2; abundance: many; len: 11; CDR3nt: TGTGCCTGGGGGACAAGCTATGGCTACACCTTC; CDR3aa: CAWGTSYGYTF
d_gene: TRBD1; v_gene: TRBV9; j_gene: TRBJ1-2; abundance: NA; len: 18; CDR3nt: TGTGCCAGCAGCGCCACCGGGACAGGGGCATCCTATAACTATGGCTACACCTTC; CDR3aa: CASSATGTGASYNYGYTF
d_gene: TRBD2; v_gene: TRBV28; j_gene: TRBJ2-5; abundance: NA; len: 13; CDR3nt: TGTGCCAGCAGCTCTAGCGGAGTGGAGACCCAGTACTTC; CDR3aa: CASSSSGVETQYF
d_gene: TRBD1; v_gene: TRBV5-4; j_gene: TRBJ2-6; abundance: NA; len: 17; CDR3nt: TGTGCCAGCAGCTCACTGACAGGGCCCTCTGGGGCCAACGTCCTGACTTTC; CDR3aa: CASSSLTGPSGANVLTF
d_gene: NA; v_gene: TRBV7-2; j_gene: TRBJ1-2; abundance: NA; len: 13; CDR3nt: TGTGCCAGCAGCTTCGGGAGAAACTATGGCTACACCTTC; CDR3aa: CASSFGRNYGYTF